Below, 25 T cell receptor beta chains from the same sample are listed, as sequenced in a study of cytomegalovirus exposure and HLA in healthy donors. PCR primers comprised 60 Vbeta and 13 Jbeta primers. Using immunoSEQ multiplex PCR, the repertoire was profiled, and TCRdb retains in-frame clones only, with some absent. Altogether over 150,000 clones are present, roughly 71% being singletons, with the ten largest covering 2.5% to 3%. The sample was PBMCs. These receptors originate from a woman in her fifties or sixties in good health and CMV-seropositive.

V is TRBV6-5 and J is TRBJ1-1; the D gene is possibly TRBD1 (6 bases). Trimming took 2 bases from V and 7 from J, leaving 8 bases between them. CDR3 length: 12 residues. Per germline, CDR1 MNHEY and CDR2 SVGAGI. The CDR3 here is CASSYGQNEAFF. The CDR3 bases are TGTGCCAGCAGTTACGGACAGAATGAAGCTTTCTTT.

This chain uses TRBV7-9 with TRBJ2-5, with TRBD1 identical over 7 bases. The CDR3 spans 14 residues. Per germline, CDR1 SEHNR and CDR2 FQNEAQ (reference sequence). Trimming removed 3 bases from V and 2 bases from J; junction bases left unmatched: 3. CDR3 amino acids: CASSFATGQETQYF. CDR3 sequence (DNA): TGTGCCAGCAGCTTTGCGACAGGGCAAGAGACCCAGTACTTC.

Points on this clone: One junction end does not reproduce the germline sequence, and a read error may be involved. The chain carries TRBV29-1 and TRBJ1-5, with unresolved D. CDR1 and CDR2 from the germline V gene are SQVTM and ANQGSEA. This CDR3 is built from 12 residues. The CDR3: CSVQDPGQPQHF. In DNA, the CDR3 is TGCAGCGTTCAAGACCCAGGTCAGCCCCAGCATTTT.

The V and J genes are TRBV10-3 and TRBJ2-1; 14 nucleotides match TRBD2. V was clipped by 7 bases and J by 3 bases; unmatched bases: 2. From germline, CDR1 is ENHRY and CDR2 SYGVKD. The CDR3 extends over 15 amino acids. CDR3 sequence (DNA): TGTGCCATCACTGGGACTAGCGGGGGCTACAATGAGCAGTTCTTC. Its translation: CAITGTSGGYNEQFF.

The chain uses TRBV30 and TRBJ1-1; 7 bases match TRBD1. CDR3 length equals 11 residues. Trimming took 4 bases from V and 6 from J; bases not matched to a gene: 2. CDR1 and CDR2 from the germline V gene are GTSNPN and SVGIG (reference sequence). As DNA, the CDR3 is TGTGCCTGGAACAGGGGATCTGAAGCTTTCTTT. Its protein is CAWNRGSEAFF.

This clone was seen a handful of times. The rearrangement joins TRBV5-1 to TRBJ2-2, with 8 bases fitting TRBD1. Germline V gene sequence: CDR1 SGHRS, CDR2 YFSETQ. The CDR3 spans 15 residues. The junction had 5 bases not matched to a gene; V was cut back by 4 bases and J by 3 bases. The CDR3: CASSPGQAYTGELFF. The CDR3 region has the DNA TGCGCCAGCAGCCCGGGACAGGCCTACACCGGGGAGCTGTTTTTT.

The chain recombines TRBV2 with TRBJ1-2, with D perhaps TRBD1 (5 bases). Trimming removed 6 bases at V and 1 base at J, with 15 bases between. The CDR3 spans 15 residues. CDR1 is SNHLY, CDR2 FYNNEI, per germline. CDR3 nucleotide sequence: TGTGCCAGCAGAATCCTTGGGGGGGTTAACTATGGCTACACCTTC. As protein: CASRILGGVNYGYTF.

The J gene is TRBJ2-1, the V gene TRBV18, with 8 bases identical to TRBD1. The CDR3 consists of 13 residues. V dropped 5 bases and J dropped 7; count of bases not matched to a gene: 4. The germline gives CDR1 KGHSH, CDR2 LQKENI. The CDR3 region has the DNA TGTGCCAGCTCAGGGACAGGTCGGAATGAGCAGTTCTTC. This sequence encodes CASSGTGRNEQFF.

The chain employs TRBV7-9 and TRBJ1-2; D is ambiguous. Looked up from germline, CDR1 is SEHNR and CDR2 is FQNEAQ (reference sequence). V shed 1 base and J shed 7 bases, with 13 bases lying between them. The length of the CDR3 is 14 residues. CDR3 nucleotide sequence: TGTGCCAGCAGCTTAGTTCGAGGGTGGGCTGGCTACACCTTC. Residues: CASSLVRGWAGYTF. Variable domain in full (rest from reference TRBV7-9 and TRBJ1-2): DTGVSQNPRHKITKRGQNVTFRCDPISEHNRLYWYRQTLGQGPEFLTYFQNEAQLEKSRLLSDRFSAERPKGSFSTLEIQRTEQGDSAMYLCASSLVRGWAGYTFGSGTRLTVV.

The chain recombines TRBV5-1 with TRBJ1-2, with 7 bases that match TRBD1. Trimming removed 4 bases from V and 4 bases from J; junction bases left unmatched: 4. Germline CDR1 SGHRS, CDR2 YFSETQ. The CDR3 loop spans 13 amino acids. The CDR3 DNA follows: TGCGCCAGCAGCGTGACAGGGTTCTATGGCTACACCTTC. Translated, it gives CASSVTGFYGYTF.

The chain couples TRBV15 to TRBJ1-4; D may be TRBD1 (5 bases). The V and J ends lost 3 bases and 0 bases respectively, with 11 bases between them. CDR3 length: 16 residues. Germline CDR1 and CDR2: LNHNV and YYDKDF (reference sequence). This CDR3 reads CATSRGGTATNEKLFF. CDR3 DNA: TGTGCCACCAGCAGGGGGGGGACGGCAACTAATGAAAAACTGTTTTTT.

V usage is TRBV7-2 and J usage is TRBJ2-2; a weak D match, TRBD2 (5 bases). The V gene's germline CDR1 is SGHTA and CDR2 FQGNSA. This CDR3 is 14 amino acids long. V dropped 5 bases and J dropped 7 bases, with 14 bases sitting between them. The chain's CDR3 is CASSRTGKIGELFF. CDR3 nucleotides: TGTGCCAGCAGCCGGACGGGGAAGATCGGGGAGCTGTTTTTT.

The rearrangement links TRBV18 to TRBJ2-2; TRBD1 agrees at 7 bases. The CDR3 length is 15 residues. The germline CDR1 and CDR2 sequences are KGHSH and LQKENI. The V segment lost 6 bases and the J segment 3 bases; nucleotides outside the gene matches: 7. CDR3 nucleotide sequence: TGTGCCAGCTCCAAGGGGGCGCTTGACACCGGGGAGCTGTTTTTT. As protein: CASSKGALDTGELFF.

The rearrangement joins TRBV7-2 to TRBJ1-5; the D gene is possibly TRBD1 (5 bases). CDR3 length: 16 residues. V was cut by 0 bases and J by 2 bases, with 11 bases left in between. CDR1 and CDR2 from the germline V gene are SGHTA and FQGNSA. The DNA for the CDR3 is TGTGCCAGCAGCTTAGCCGGGGGGTTTGGCAATCAGCCCCAGCATTTT. It specifies CASSLAGGFGNQPQHF.

This clone has more than one count but fewer than ten. V gene TRBV10-1 combines with J gene TRBJ2-3; a possible D gene is TRBD1 (7 bases). V dropped 3 bases and J dropped 4 bases, with 20 bases sitting between them. This CDR3 comprises 17 residues. The V gene's germline CDR1 is WNHNN and CDR2 SYGVQD (reference sequence). The CDR3 DNA reads as TGCGCCAGCAGTGACCGGAGGAGGGGGCGCGTGGCAGATACGCAGTATTTT. Its protein product is CASSDRRRGRVADTQYF.

The chain is built from TRBV7-2 and TRBJ1-2, with 9 bases lining up with TRBD1. Germline V gene sequence: CDR1 SGHTA, CDR2 FQGNSA. The CDR3 length is 14 residues. V lost 3 bases, J lost 6 bases, and 5 bases stayed unmatched. The CDR3 reads CASSLRTGVDGYTF. CDR3 sequence (DNA): TGTGCCAGCAGCTTGCGGACAGGGGTGGATGGCTACACCTTC.

The chain links TRBV12-5 to TRBJ1-6, with 8 bases lining up with TRBD1. The CDR3 is 15 residues long. J was trimmed by 6 bases and V by 1 base; bases with no gene match: 2. Germline values: CDR1 LGHNT, CDR2 FRNRAP. The CDR3 loop reads CASGLGQGSNSPLHF. The CDR3 DNA follows: TGTGCTAGTGGTTTGGGACAGGGGAGTAATTCACCCCTCCACTTT.

The CDR3 reads CASNQGGGRLNTEAFF. CDR3 DNA: TGCGCCAGCAACCAAGGGGGGGGACGGCTGAACACTGAAGCTTTCTTT. This sequence joins TRBV5-1 and TRBJ1-1; D possibly corresponds to TRBD1 (6 bases). V was clipped by 6 bases and J by 0 bases, with 18 bases between them. CDR1 is SGHRS and CDR2 is YFSETQ in the germline V gene. The CDR3 is 16 amino acids.

The rearrangement joins TRBV6-4 to TRBJ2-7; D may be TRBD1 (6 bases). Germline V gene sequence: CDR1 MRHNA, CDR2 SNTAGT. This CDR3 has 14 residues. Trimming removed 9 bases at V and 5 bases at J, with 20 bases between. This chain's CDR3 is CARTSYRAVNEQYF. The CDR3 DNA sequence: TGTGCCAGGACATCCTACAGGGCGGTAAACGAGCAGTACTTC.

V usage is TRBV4-1 and J usage is TRBJ2-5; 12 bases fit TRBD2. Germline V lookup: CDR1 MGHRA, CDR2 YSYEKL. This CDR3 has 18 residues. V was clipped by 0 bases and J by 2 bases; unmatched bases: 7. CDR3 sequence (DNA): TGCGCCAGCAGCCAAGAGTCGCTAGCGGGGGGGTTGCAAGAGACCCAGTACTTC. Its translation: CASSQESLAGGLQETQYF.

This chain uses TRBV7-9 with TRBJ1-1; D uncertain. Germline CDR1 is SEHNR and CDR2 is FQNEAQ (reference sequence). V lost 5 bases, J lost 1 base, and 17 bases lay in between. The CDR3 is 16 amino acids. The chain's CDR3 is CASSRLGGVGNTEAFF. The CDR3, as DNA: TGTGCCAGCAGCCGCTTGGGAGGTGTGGGGAACACTGAAGCTTTCTTT.

The gene calls are TRBV4-1 and TRBJ2-1; 8 bases agree with TRBD1. The CDR3 contains 17 residues. The germline V gene encodes CDR1 MGHRA and CDR2 YSYEKL. After removal of 0 bases from V and 8 bases from J, the junction contained 12 bases not matched to a gene. The CDR3 region has the DNA TGCGCCAGCAGCCAAGATCGAGGCAGGGGGCCGGCAGATGAGCAGTTCTTC. Its translation: CASSQDRGRGPADEQFF.

The chain combines TRBV5-1 with TRBJ1-1, with TRBD1 identical over 8 bases. This CDR3 is 14 amino acids long. V dropped 4 bases and J dropped 3; count of bases not matched to a gene: 5. Germline V CDR1 and CDR2: SGHRS, YFSETQ. CDR3 nucleotide sequence: TGCGCCAGCAGCCCTGGGACAGGACACACTGAAGCTTTCTTT. Translated: CASSPGTGHTEAFF.

The V call is TRBV4-1, the J call TRBJ2-7, with 12 bases aligning to TRBD1. With V trimmed by 5 bases and J by 6 bases, 11 bases remained unmatched. This CDR3 has 16 amino acids. The germline V gene encodes CDR1 MGHRA and CDR2 YSYEKL. The CDR3 reads CASSILWGQGAVEQYF. The CDR3 DNA reads as TGCGCCAGCAGCATTCTTTGGGGACAGGGGGCGGTCGAGCAGTACTTC.

J is TRBJ2-3 and V is TRBV19, with D possibly being TRBD1 (8 bases). Germline loops: CDR1 LNHDA, CDR2 SQIVND (reference sequence). The CDR3 covers 15 residues. V was cut by 4 bases and J by 6 bases, with 17 bases left in between. The CDR3 bases are TGTGCCAGTAGTACCAACAGGGGGGGGCTCGATACGCAGTATTTT. Translated, it gives CASSTNRGGLDTQYF.